Here is one T cell receptor beta chain with its context. Trimming removed 6 bases at V and 7 bases at J, with 13 bases between. The germline V gene encodes CDR1 WNHNN and CDR2 SYGVQD (reference sequence). CDR3 size: 13 residues. This specimen belongs to a study of blood T cell repertoires in COVID-19. In the authors' methods: Reference gene primer amplification yielded estimated nucleated cell counts. The data were produced by immunoSEQ multiplex PCR, yet TCRdb's version contains in-frame clones alone and is incomplete. V and J calls and clone size follow that table, whereas D and trimming were derived from the DNA. The sample includes some 190,000 clones, less than 85% of them seen just once.

The clonotype comes from a woman between 45 and 65 years old with acute or convalescent COVID-19. The chain links TRBV10-1 to TRBJ2-1; perhaps TRBD2 as D (6 bases). Sequencing used peripheral blood. The CDR3 DNA sequence: TGCGCCAGCAGCCGGGACTGGGGGAATGAGCAGTTCTTC. Protein product: CASSRDWGNEQFF.